This TCR beta chain was observed in a study of T cell changes during pregnancy in multiple sclerosis. This CDR3 comprises 14 residues. Germline V CDR1 and CDR2: SEHNR, FQNEAQ (reference sequence). J was trimmed by 3 bases and V by 6 bases; bases with no gene match: 5. Sequencing used immunoSEQ multiplex PCR; TCRdb keeps in-frame clones, though not all of them. The sample consists of about 28,000 clones, 75% to 90% of them appearing once. The TCR comes from a female donor in good health, enrolled as a control in a pregnancy study. Sequencing used CD4+ T cells from peripheral blood mononuclear cells, obtained in the first trimester of pregnancy. The genes are TRBV7-9 and TRBJ2-5; 9 bases are a match to TRBD1. In nucleotides, the CDR3 is TGTGCCAGCAGAGCCGGGACAGGGAAAGAGACCCAGTACTTC. Translated: CASRAGTGKETQYF.